Below, one T cell receptor beta chain is given with its context. The germline gives CDR1 SEHNR, CDR2 FQNEAQ (reference sequence). Trimming took off 5 bases at V and 1 base at J, with 11 bases between the two ends. This CDR3 has 14 amino acids. The source of the sample is a study of blood T cell repertoires in COVID-19. On the study more broadly: PBMCs, B-cell-depleted T cells, or T cells provided the cDNA or gDNA that made up the material.

Study processing details: Nucleated cell counts were estimated from reference gene primer amplification. TCRdb keeps only in-frame clones here, not all; method: immunoSEQ multiplex PCR. That table supplies the V and J calls and clone size; D and trimming were determined from the DNA. The repertoire has about 420,000 clones, 70% to 90% of them found once; the top ten carry 0.7% to 1%. The chain links TRBV7-9 to TRBJ2-5, with TRBD2 as a possible D gene (6 bases). Sequencing was performed on peripheral blood. The source is a man aged 18 to 29 with COVID-19, enrolled during active disease. CDR3: CASSNRDFQETQYF. CDR3 DNA: TGTGCCAGCAGCAACCGGGACTTCCAAGAGACCCAGTACTTC.